What follows are 23 T cell receptor beta chains derived from one specimen sequenced in a study of T cells in tuberculosis. TCRdb's table, derived via immunoSEQ multiplex PCR, lists solely in-frame clones and lacks some. The sample lists more than 20,000 clones; 85% to 90% were seen once. Specimen: PBMCs. The receptors were sampled from a donor between 10 and 35 years old with latent tuberculosis or without tuberculosis infection.

The chain links TRBV6-5 to TRBJ2-5; 9 positions agree with TRBD1. Germline V gene data show CDR1 as MNHEY and CDR2 as SVGAGI. The CDR3 runs to 16 residues. Trimming at V came to 4 bases and at J to 4 bases, leaving 10 bases not matched to a gene. CDR3: CASSSSWDRVIETQYF. The DNA for the CDR3 is TGTGCCAGCAGTTCCTCCTGGGACAGGGTTATAGAGACCCAGTACTTC.

This chain joins TRBV4-2 and TRBJ2-7; 8 bases map to TRBD2. The CDR3 sequence is 16 residues long. Germline CDR1 is LGHNA and CDR2 is YNFKEQ. Germline trimming cut 4 bases from V and 6 bases from J; bases unmatched to any gene: 14. As DNA, the CDR3 is TGTGCCAGCAGCCCTTCCCCCTCCGGGGGGGCTAGCGAGCAGTACTTC. Residues: CASSPSPSGGASEQYF.

The V gene is TRBV6-5, the J gene TRBJ1-2, with a tentative D call TRBD1 (5 bases). The CDR3 covers 14 residues. From germline, CDR1 is MNHEY and CDR2 SVGAGI. V was pared by 2 bases and J by 5 bases, with 12 bases between. CDR3: CASSYSSGTYGYTF. The CDR3 region has the DNA TGTGCCAGCAGTTACAGTTCCGGGACTTATGGCTACACCTTC.

The rearrangement uses TRBV19 and TRBJ1-5, with D unclear. Per the germline V gene, CDR1 is LNHDA and CDR2 is SQIVND (reference sequence). The CDR3 extends over 15 amino acids. Trimming removed 5 bases from V and 2 bases from J, with 13 bases in between. The CDR3 protein is CASSSSSGRNQPQHF. CDR3 nucleotide sequence: TGTGCCAGTAGTTCCTCCAGCGGGCGCAATCAGCCCCAGCATTTT.

V usage is TRBV5-1 and J usage is TRBJ2-1, with 10 positions matching TRBD1. The CDR3 has 13 amino acids. After removal of 2 bases from V and 8 bases from J, the junction contained 1 base not matched to a gene. The germline CDR1 and CDR2 sequences are SGHRS and YFSETQ. The CDR3 loop reads CASSFGTGDEQFF. The CDR3 DNA is TGCGCCAGCAGCTTCGGGACAGGGGATGAGCAGTTCTTC.

The gene calls are TRBV5-1 and TRBJ1-1, with a tentative D call TRBD1 (6 bases). This CDR3 comprises 14 residues. Trimming took off 4 bases at V and 4 bases at J, with 14 bases between the two ends. The V gene's germline CDR1 is SGHRS and CDR2 YFSETQ. The CDR3, as DNA: TGCGCCAGCAGCCGTGATACAGGGAGCACTGAAGCTTTCTTT. This codes for CASSRDTGSTEAFF.

This clone was seen just once. V usage is TRBV6-6 and J usage is TRBJ1-1, with 7 bases fitting TRBD1. The CDR3 contains 15 residues. Trimming cost V 6 bases and J 5 bases; bases outside gene matches: 12. Germline V CDR1 and CDR2: MNHNY, SVGAGI (reference sequence). This CDR3 reads CASRNDKGARTEAFF. The CDR3 DNA reads TGTGCCAGCAGAAATGACAAGGGGGCTCGGACTGAAGCTTTCTTT.

In DNA form, the CDR3 reads TGCGCCAGCAGCTCAGGGGCAGGGTTTGATTCACCCCTCCACTTT. This gives the protein CASSSGAGFDSPLHF. V usage is TRBV5-1 and J usage is TRBJ1-6; D may be TRBD1 (6 bases). In germline, CDR1 is SGHRS, CDR2 YFSETQ. Trimming removed 3 bases at V and 8 bases at J, with 15 bases between. This CDR3 contains 15 residues.

The CDR3 sequence is CASSEYRDSYGYTF. DNA for the CDR3: TGTGCCAGCAGTGAATACCGGGACAGCTATGGCTACACCTTC. The chain employs TRBV6-1 and TRBJ1-2; TRBD1 aligns across 7 bases. The CDR3 is 14 residues long. The germline gives CDR1 MNHNS, CDR2 SASEGT. The ends lost 2 bases at V and 4 bases at J; junction bases unmatched: 4.

The chain employs TRBV28 and TRBJ2-7; possible D gene TRBD1, 6 bases. Trimming shortened V by 1 base and J by 6 bases, and 13 bases separated the two germline ends. CDR1 and CDR2 (germline): MDHEN, SYDVKM. This CDR3 contains 14 residues. This CDR3 reads CASSLYGGRVEQYF. As DNA, the CDR3 is TGTGCCAGCAGTTTATATGGGGGCAGGGTCGAGCAGTACTTC.

The chain combines TRBV6-5 with TRBJ1-3; 8 nucleotides line up with TRBD1. Germline CDR1 and CDR2: MNHEY and SVGAGI. J gave up 3 bases and V 4 bases, and 5 bases lay outside the gene matches. The CDR3 is 15 residues long. The CDR3 here is CASSSDRGSGNTIYF. The CDR3 DNA is TGTGCCAGCAGTTCCGACAGGGGAAGTGGAAACACCATATATTTT.

This sequence joins TRBV5-1 and TRBJ2-7, with 11 bases identical to TRBD1. Per germline, CDR1 SGHRS and CDR2 YFSETQ. Trimming removed 4 bases from V and 3 bases from J; junction bases left unmatched: 6. This CDR3 has 15 residues. CDR3 protein: CASSQTGTGGYEQYF. The CDR3 coding sequence is TGCGCCAGCAGCCAGACCGGGACAGGGGGCTACGAGCAGTACTTC.

The rearrangement uses TRBV2 and TRBJ2-3; 7 bases agree with TRBD1. The CDR3 is made up of 13 amino acids. The germline V gene has CDR1 SNHLY and CDR2 FYNNEI. Trimming removed 6 bases from V and 4 bases from J; junction bases left unmatched: 4. CDR3 region: CASSWTGSDTQYF. The CDR3, as DNA: TGTGCCAGCAGCTGGACAGGTTCAGATACGCAGTATTTT.

V is TRBV23-1 and J is TRBJ2-6; 8 bases are shared with TRBD1. TRBV23-1 counts as an open reading frame of uncertain function. Trimming cost V 6 bases and J 2 bases; bases outside gene matches: 6. This CDR3 region has 16 residues. The CDR3 protein is CASSGTRGPGANVLTF. CDR3 DNA sequence: TGCGCCAGCAGCGGAACCAGGGGGCCTGGGGCCAACGTCCTGACTTTC.

The chain is built from TRBV5-1 and TRBJ1-2; D may be TRBD1 (5 bases). CDR1 SGHRS and CDR2 YFSETQ come from the germline V gene. V lost 0 bases and J 2 bases, leaving 11 bases between the germline ends. This CDR3 is 15 amino acids long. CDR3 nucleotide sequence: TGCGCCAGCAGCTTGGAGGGCAGGGCGAACTATGGCTACACCTTC. It is translated as CASSLEGRANYGYTF.

CDR3 nucleotides: TGCGCCAGCAGCCTGGACAGGGGCTACGAGCAGTACTTC. Translated: CASSLDRGYEQYF. J is TRBJ2-7 and V is TRBV5-1, with TRBD1 matching 9 bases. This CDR3 spans 13 amino acids. Germline trimming cut 4 bases from V and 3 bases from J; bases unmatched to any gene: 2. Germline CDR1 is SGHRS and CDR2 is YFSETQ.

J is TRBJ1-6 and V is TRBV5-1; D may be TRBD1 (5 bases). Trimming stripped 7 bases from V and 6 bases from J, with 14 bases between. The CDR3 totals 14 residues. Germline CDR1 reads SGHRS; CDR2 reads YFSETQ. This CDR3 is CASGEGSSNSPLHF. CDR3 DNA sequence: TGCGCCAGCGGGGAGGGGAGTAGTAATTCACCCCTCCACTTT.

This clone was counted only a few times. V is TRBV25-1 and J is TRBJ2-5; maybe TRBD1 (6 bases). The V end lost 6 bases, the J end lost 1 base, and 18 bases lay between the germline ends. Germline-derived CDR1 and CDR2 are MGHDK and SYGVNS. The CDR3 is 16 residues long. As DNA, the CDR3 is TGTGCCAGCAGCGGGACACTTGCTGGCTCCCAAGAGACCCAGTACTTC. Amino acids: CASSGTLAGSQETQYF. The variable domain in full, completed from reference TRBV25-1 and TRBJ2-5, reads EADIYQTPRYLVIGTGKKITLECSQTMGHDKMYWYQQDPGMELHLIHYSYGVNSTEKGDLSSESTVSRIRTEHFPLTLESARPSHTSQYLCASSGTLAGSQETQYFGPGTRLLVL.

The CDR3: CAWNGEGTEAFF. CDR3 nucleotides: TGTGCCTGGAACGGGGAGGGAACTGAAGCTTTCTTT. The chain recombines TRBV30 with TRBJ1-1; D not resolved. Trimming stripped 4 bases from V and 5 bases from J, with 11 bases between. The CDR3 spans 12 residues. Germline V gene sequence: CDR1 GTSNPN, CDR2 SVGIG (reference sequence).

V is TRBV4-2 and J is TRBJ2-1; 8 bases line up with TRBD2. The CDR3 consists of 15 residues. V shed 0 bases, J shed 12 bases, and the junction held 10 bases outside the gene matches. Germline V gene lookup returns CDR1 LGHNA and CDR2 YNFKEQ. CDR3 protein: CASSQERGTRSRQFF. CDR3 DNA: TGTGCCAGCAGCCAAGAGAGAGGGACTAGGTCTAGGCAGTTCTTC.

The chain carries TRBV19 and TRBJ1-1, with a possible D match to TRBD1 (5 bases). Germline V gene lookup returns CDR1 LNHDA and CDR2 SQIVND (reference sequence). This CDR3 has 17 amino acids. Trimming shortened V by 5 bases and J by 1 base, and 20 bases separated the two germline ends. In nucleotides, the CDR3 is TGTGCCAGTAGTCTCTGGGTCCACACTACAGGGAACACTGAAGCTTTCTTT. Translation gives CASSLWVHTTGNTEAFF. Complete variable domain (other parts from reference TRBV19 and TRBJ1-1): DGGITQSPKYLFRKEGQNVTLSCEQNLNHDAMYWYRQDPGQGLRLIYYSQIVNDFQKGDIAEGYSVSREKKESFPLTVTSAQKNPTAFYLCASSLWVHTTGNTEAFFGQGTRLTVV.

The rearrangement joins TRBV4-1 to TRBJ2-1; 10 bases agree with TRBD1. V lost 5 bases to trimming and J lost 8 bases; unmatched junction nucleotides: 3. Germline V CDR1 and CDR2: MGHRA, YSYEKL. The CDR3 extends over 13 amino acids. This chain's CDR3 is CASSSGQGDEQFF. The DNA for the CDR3 is TGCGCCAGCAGCTCTGGACAGGGGGATGAGCAGTTCTTC.

Here the CDR3 reads CASRTSYEQYF. CDR3 nucleotides: TGTGCCAGCAGAACATCCTACGAGCAGTACTTC. The chain has TRBV6-5 and TRBJ2-7; D not resolved. Germline V CDR1 and CDR2: MNHEY, SVGAGI. Trimming took off 6 bases at V and 1 base at J, with 4 bases between the two ends. This CDR3 has 11 amino acids.